The sequence of this T cell receptor (beta chain) was determined in a study of blood T cell repertoires in COVID-19. Libraries were prepared by immunoSEQ multiplex PCR; TCRdb keeps only in-frame clonotypes and omits some of them. The table records about 66,000 clones, around 83% of them present only once. Sequenced input: peripheral blood. This receptor was obtained from a middle-aged man with active COVID-19.

CDR3 residues: CASCVGAEKYNEQFF. CDR3 bases: TGTGCCAGCTGCGTGGGGGCGGAGAAATACAATGAGCAGTTCTTC. The chain combines TRBV6-6 with TRBJ2-1; tentative D call: TRBD1 (6 bases). CDR1 is MNHNY, CDR2 SVGAGI, per germline (reference sequence). The CDR3 runs to 15 residues. The germline V and J ends were trimmed by 8 bases and 4 bases, with 18 bases remaining between them.